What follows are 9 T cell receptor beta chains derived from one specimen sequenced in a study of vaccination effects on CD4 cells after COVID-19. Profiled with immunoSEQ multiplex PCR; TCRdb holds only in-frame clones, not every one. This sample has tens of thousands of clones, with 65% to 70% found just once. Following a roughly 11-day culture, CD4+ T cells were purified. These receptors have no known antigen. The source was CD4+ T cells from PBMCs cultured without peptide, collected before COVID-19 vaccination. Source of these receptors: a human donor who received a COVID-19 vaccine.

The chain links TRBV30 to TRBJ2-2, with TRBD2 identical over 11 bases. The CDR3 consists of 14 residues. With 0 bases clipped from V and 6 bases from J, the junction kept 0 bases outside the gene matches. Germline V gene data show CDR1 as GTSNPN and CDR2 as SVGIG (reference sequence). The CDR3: CAWSVSGGAGELFF. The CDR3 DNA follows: TGTGCCTGGAGTGTTAGCGGGGGGGCCGGGGAGCTGTTTTTT.

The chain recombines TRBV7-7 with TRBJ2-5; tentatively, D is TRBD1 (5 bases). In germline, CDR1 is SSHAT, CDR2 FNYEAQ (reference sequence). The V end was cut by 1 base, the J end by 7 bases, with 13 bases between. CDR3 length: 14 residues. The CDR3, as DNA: TGTGCCAGCAGCTTAGACTTGGGGCGAGGGACCCAGTACTTC. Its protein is CASSLDLGRGTQYF.

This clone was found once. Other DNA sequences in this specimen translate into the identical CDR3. The CDR3 DNA is TGTGCCTGGAGTCGCAGGCTGCAAGAGACCCAGTACTTC. It is translated as CAWSRRLQETQYF. This rearrangement joins TRBV30 to TRBJ2-5; D gene unclear. The CDR3 contains 13 residues. Trimming took 2 bases from V and 2 from J, leaving 9 bases between them. From germline, CDR1 is GTSNPN and CDR2 SVGIG (reference sequence).

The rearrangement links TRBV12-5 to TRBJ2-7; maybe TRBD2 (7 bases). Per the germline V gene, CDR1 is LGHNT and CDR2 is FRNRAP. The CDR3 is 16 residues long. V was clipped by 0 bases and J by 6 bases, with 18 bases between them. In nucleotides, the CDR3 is TGTGCTAGTGGTTTGGTCAGTGCGGGGGCAGGTGGCGAGCAGTACTTC. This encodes CASGLVSAGAGGEQYF. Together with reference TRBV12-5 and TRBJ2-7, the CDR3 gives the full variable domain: DARVTQTPRHKVTEMGQEVTMRCQPILGHNTVFWYRQTMMQGLELLAYFRNRAPLDDSGMPKDRFSAEMPDATLATLKIQPSEPRDSAVYFCASGLVSAGAGGEQYFGPGTRLTVT.

The CDR3 nucleotides read TGCGCCAGCAGCGCTACCGGGACAGGGAATTCACCCCTCCACTTT. Protein sequence: CASSATGTGNSPLHF. The chain recombines TRBV5-1 with TRBJ1-6, with 9 bases aligning to TRBD1. The junction had 6 bases not matched to a gene; V was cut back by 4 bases and J by 7 bases. This CDR3 has 15 residues. In germline, CDR1 is SGHRS, CDR2 YFSETQ.

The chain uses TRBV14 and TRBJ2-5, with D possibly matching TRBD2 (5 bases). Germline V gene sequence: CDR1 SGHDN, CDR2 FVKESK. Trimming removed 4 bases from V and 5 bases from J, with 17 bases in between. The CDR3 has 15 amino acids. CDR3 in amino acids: CASSPFGVPGETQYF. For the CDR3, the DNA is TGTGCCAGCAGCCCCTTTGGGGTCCCGGGGGAGACCCAGTACTTC.

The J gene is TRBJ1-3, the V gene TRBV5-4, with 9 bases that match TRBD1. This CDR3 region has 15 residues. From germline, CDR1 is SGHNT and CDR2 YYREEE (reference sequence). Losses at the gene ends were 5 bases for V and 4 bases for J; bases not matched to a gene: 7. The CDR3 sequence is CASRTDRGAGNTIYF. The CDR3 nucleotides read TGTGCCAGCAGAACGGACAGGGGTGCAGGAAACACCATATATTTT.

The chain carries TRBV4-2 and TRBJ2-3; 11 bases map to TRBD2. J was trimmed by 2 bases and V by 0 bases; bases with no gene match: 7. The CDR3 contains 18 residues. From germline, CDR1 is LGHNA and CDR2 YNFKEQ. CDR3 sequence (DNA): TGTGCCAGCAGCCAAGATCTAGCGGGGGGCCCGACCACAGATACGCAGTATTTT. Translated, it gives CASSQDLAGGPTTDTQYF.

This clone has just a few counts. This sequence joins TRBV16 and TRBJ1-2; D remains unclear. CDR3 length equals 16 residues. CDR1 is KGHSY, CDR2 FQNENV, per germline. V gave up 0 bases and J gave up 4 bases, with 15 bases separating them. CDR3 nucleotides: TGTGCCAGCAGCCAATCGGGGAGATCAACCGGCTATGGCTACACCTTC. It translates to CASSQSGRSTGYGYTF.